The present T cell receptor beta chain was sequenced within a study of T cells in narcolepsy. Study outcomes and limitations: Autoreactive clonotypes reportedly recurred in blood of same and different patients, not controls. HCRT-specific and TRIB2-specific autoreactive clonotypes appeared among same-patient CSF and blood CD4+ clonotypes.

This CDR3 contains 13 residues. In germline, CDR1 is SQVTM, CDR2 ANQGSEA. Of note for this clone: Antigen unknown. The junction departs from germline at one end; a sequencing error may be responsible.

TCRdb's table, derived via immunoSEQ multiplex PCR, lists solely in-frame clones and lacks some. The profile covers about 25,000 clones, with 70% to 90% appearing a single time and about 1.3% taken by the ten largest. This clonotype was obtained from a human donor with narcolepsy. The chain links TRBV29-1 to TRBJ1-1, with 9 bases matching TRBD1. Sequenced material: CD45RA- memory CD4+ T cells from PBMCs. Here the CDR3 reads CSVEGTGFTEAFF. CDR3 DNA sequence: TGCAGCGTAGAAGGGACAGGGTTCACTGAAGCTTTCTTT.